The rows below give T cell receptor beta chains drawn from one sample of a study of long-term antiretroviral therapy in people with HIV. Generated by immunoSEQ multiplex PCR, the TCRdb table keeps only in-frame clones and is missing some. The sample lists roughly 18,000 clones; around 78% were seen once. Sequencing used unsorted PBMCs, obtained 2.2 years after starting antiretroviral therapy. Every receptor here comes from a man aged 50 to 59 with HIV. CDR3s include the opening cysteine and the closing phenylalanine or tryptophan. Fields, in order: V gene, J gene, CDR3 protein.

>TRBV7-2|TRBJ1-4
CASSFTGTNEKLFF
>TRBV4-3|TRBJ1-2
CASSQGVAVYYGYTF
>TRBV27|TRBJ2-2
CASRGRGANTGELFF
>TRBV9|TRBJ2-1
CASSVGVSGAYNEQFF
>TRBV14|TRBJ2-7
CASSLGQGFHEQYF
>TRBV5-8|TRBJ2-3
CASSLAVIGVTSTDTQYF
>TRBV18|TRBJ2-7
CASSRPGLVGYEQYF
>TRBV7-6|TRBJ2-2
CASSLEFRGTGELFF
>TRBV4-1|TRBJ2-3
CASSQSLAGVRDTQYF
>TRBV6-4|TRBJ1-6
CASRREGSYNSPLHF
>TRBV25-1|TRBJ2-1
CASSEPTGYFSNEQFF
>TRBV5-1|TRBJ2-3
CASSSGGPADTQYF
>TRBV7-9|TRBJ2-2
CASSPGQGVVTGELFF
>TRBV7-9|TRBJ1-5
CASSLSGYNQPQHF
>TRBV5-4|TRBJ1-2
CASSIRQGDYGYTF
>TRBV28|TRBJ2-7
CATRTGTYEQYF